These 11 T cell receptor beta chains were all obtained from the same sample, sequenced in a study of blood T cell repertoires in COVID-19. Assay used: immunoSEQ multiplex PCR; TCRdb lists only in-frame clones, some missing. The sample has some 270,000 clones; 89% are singletons. Sequencing was carried out using PBMCs or T cells enriched from blood (not recorded which). Receptor source: a woman aged 40 to 50 who had recovered from COVID-19.

J is TRBJ2-7 and V is TRBV19, with D possibly matching TRBD1 (5 bases). CDR3 length: 15 amino acids. Germline V gene lookup returns CDR1 LNHDA and CDR2 SQIVND (reference sequence). V gave up 5 bases and J gave up 3 bases, with 17 bases separating them. The CDR3 DNA follows: TGTGCCAGTAGTGTGGGGCTCGGAGCCGACTACGAGCAGTACTTC. Translating gives CASSVGLGADYEQYF.

The J gene is TRBJ2-7, the V gene TRBV11-2, with 7 bases fitting TRBD1. The CDR3 is 15 residues long. The junction had 9 bases not matched to a gene; V was cut back by 5 bases and J by 2 bases. Germline V gene lookup returns CDR1 SGHAT and CDR2 FQNNGV. The CDR3 region has the DNA TGTGCCAGCAGCCGATCAACAGGGGCCCCCTACGAGCAGTACTTC. Protein sequence: CASSRSTGAPYEQYF.

V and J are TRBV11-2 and TRBJ2-1; 10 bases align to TRBD1. The germline gives CDR1 SGHAT, CDR2 FQNNGV. The V and J ends lost 4 bases and 7 bases, in that order; junction bases with no gene match: 4. CDR3 length equals 14 residues. CDR3 region: CASSSRDRGNEQFF. As DNA, the CDR3 is TGTGCCAGCAGCTCCCGGGACAGGGGTAATGAGCAGTTCTTC.

The J gene is TRBJ2-2, the V gene TRBV5-5, with D maybe TRBD1 (6 bases). Germline assignment: CDR1 SGHKS and CDR2 YYEKEE (reference sequence). This CDR3 spans 15 amino acids. The V end lost 0 bases, the J end lost 1 base, and 7 bases lay between the germline ends. DNA of the CDR3: TGTGCCAGCAGCTTGGGGACAGAGAACACCGGGGAGCTGTTTTTT. It encodes CASSLGTENTGELFF. Variable domain in full (rest from reference TRBV5-5 and TRBJ2-2): DAGVTQSPTHLIKTRGQQVTLRCSPISGHKSVSWYQQVLGQGPQFIFQYYEKEERGRGNFPDRFSARQFPNYSSELNVNALLLGDSALYLCASSLGTENTGELFFGEGSRLTVL.

The DNA of the CDR3 is TGTGCCAGTATAGGGAGGGATAATGAAAAACTGTTTTTT. Encoded protein: CASIGRDNEKLFF. This chain connects TRBV19 to TRBJ1-4; D is unresolved. This CDR3 contains 13 residues. Germline V lookup: CDR1 LNHDA, CDR2 SQIVND (reference sequence). Trimming left V 7 bases short and J 4 bases short, with 10 bases between.

The chain has TRBV18 and TRBJ2-5; a possible D gene is TRBD2 (6 bases). V lost 1 base and J 3 bases, leaving 12 bases between the germline ends. Germline V lookup: CDR1 KGHSH, CDR2 LQKENI. The CDR3 sequence is 15 residues long. The DNA of the CDR3 is TGTGCCAGCTCACCACTCCCCGGGAGTGAAGAGACCCAGTACTTC. It codes for CASSPLPGSEETQYF.

The genes are TRBV29-1 and TRBJ1-2, with TRBD1 matching 8 bases. Germline lookup yields CDR1 SQVTM and CDR2 ANQGSEA. The V segment lost 6 bases and the J segment 4 bases; nucleotides outside the gene matches: 13. This CDR3 has 15 residues. CDR3 amino acids: CSVDLGQGIAYGYTF. Here the CDR3 DNA reads TGCAGCGTGGACCTCGGACAGGGAATAGCCTATGGCTACACCTTC.

This rearrangement joins TRBV30 to TRBJ2-3; perhaps TRBD2 as D (6 bases). V was clipped by 6 bases and J by 1 base, with 14 bases between them. Germline CDR1 GTSNPN, CDR2 SVGIG (reference sequence). This CDR3 is built from 14 residues. The CDR3 is CACSGTHRTDTQYF. In nucleotides, the CDR3 is TGTGCCTGTTCCGGGACTCACCGCACAGATACGCAGTATTTT.

The chain joins TRBV29-1 to TRBJ2-3, with TRBD2 matching over 8 bases. J was trimmed by 1 base and V by 1 base; bases with no gene match: 10. Germline CDR1 SQVTM, CDR2 ANQGSEA. The CDR3 is 17 amino acids. The chain's CDR3 is CSVEVGLGSGGTDTQYF. In DNA, the CDR3 is TGCAGCGTTGAAGTTGGCCTTGGTAGCGGGGGCACAGATACGCAGTATTTT.

The chain combines TRBV18 with TRBJ2-7; 11 positions agree with TRBD1. Per germline, CDR1 KGHSH and CDR2 LQKENI. V shed 4 bases, J shed 7 bases, and the junction held 12 bases outside the gene matches. The CDR3 is 16 amino acids. CDR3 coding DNA: TGTGCCAGCTCACGTAATTACGGACAGGGGGCGAAGGAGCAGTACTTC. Amino acids: CASSRNYGQGAKEQYF.

The J gene is TRBJ2-3, the V gene TRBV29-1; 9 bases fit TRBD1. This CDR3 contains 16 residues. With V trimmed by 4 bases and J by 6 bases, 14 bases remained unmatched. Germline loops: CDR1 SQVTM, CDR2 ANQGSEA. DNA of the CDR3: TGCAGCGTTGGGAGGACAGGGGCTGGCAACATCGATACGCAGTATTTT. This encodes CSVGRTGAGNIDTQYF.